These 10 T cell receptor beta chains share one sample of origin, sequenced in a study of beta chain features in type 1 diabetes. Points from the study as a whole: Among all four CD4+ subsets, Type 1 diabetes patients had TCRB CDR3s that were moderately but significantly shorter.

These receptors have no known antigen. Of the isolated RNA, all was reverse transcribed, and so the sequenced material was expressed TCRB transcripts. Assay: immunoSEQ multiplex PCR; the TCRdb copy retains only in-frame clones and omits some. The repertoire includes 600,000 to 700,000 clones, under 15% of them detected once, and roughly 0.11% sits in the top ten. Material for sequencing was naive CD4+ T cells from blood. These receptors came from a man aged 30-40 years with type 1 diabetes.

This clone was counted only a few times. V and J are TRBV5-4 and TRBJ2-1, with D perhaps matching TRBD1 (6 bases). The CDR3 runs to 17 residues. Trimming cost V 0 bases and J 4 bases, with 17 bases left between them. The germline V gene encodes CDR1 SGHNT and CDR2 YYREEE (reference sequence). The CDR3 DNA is TGTGCCAGCAGCTTGGCAATCCGGACAGTAAATTACAATGAGCAGTTCTTC. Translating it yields CASSLAIRTVNYNEQFF.

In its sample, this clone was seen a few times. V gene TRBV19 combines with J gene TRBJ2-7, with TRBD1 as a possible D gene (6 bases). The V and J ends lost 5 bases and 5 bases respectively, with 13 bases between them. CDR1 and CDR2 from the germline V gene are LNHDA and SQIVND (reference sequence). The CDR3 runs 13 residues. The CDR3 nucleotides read TGTGCCAGTAGTCCTCGGGACATCCACGAGCAGTACTTC. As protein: CASSPRDIHEQYF.

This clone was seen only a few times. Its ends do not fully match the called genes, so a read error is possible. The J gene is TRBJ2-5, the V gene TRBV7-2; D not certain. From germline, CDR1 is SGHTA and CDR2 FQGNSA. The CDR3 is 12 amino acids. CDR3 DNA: TGTGCCAGCAACTTAGGCCAAGAGACCCAGTACTTC. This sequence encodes CASNLGQETQYF.

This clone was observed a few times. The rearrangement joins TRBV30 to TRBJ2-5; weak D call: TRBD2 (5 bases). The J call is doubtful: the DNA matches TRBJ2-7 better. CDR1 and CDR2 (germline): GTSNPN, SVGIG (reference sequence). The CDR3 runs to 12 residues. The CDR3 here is CAWSTSSYEQYF. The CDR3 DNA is TGTGCCTGGAGTACTAGCTCCTACGAGCAGTACTTC.

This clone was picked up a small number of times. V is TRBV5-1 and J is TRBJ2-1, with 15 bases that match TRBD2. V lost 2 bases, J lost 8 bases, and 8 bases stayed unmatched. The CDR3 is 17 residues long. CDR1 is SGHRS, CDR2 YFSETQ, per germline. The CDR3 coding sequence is TGCGCCAGCAGCTTCGCGGGACTAGCGGGGGGTAACTATGAGCAGTTCTTC. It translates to CASSFAGLAGGNYEQFF. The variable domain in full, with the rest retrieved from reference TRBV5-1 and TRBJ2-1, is KAGVTQTPRYLIKTRGQQVTLSCSPISGHRSVSWYQQTPGQGLQFLFEYFSETQRNKGNFPGRFSGRQFSNSRSEMNVSTLELGDSALYLCASSFAGLAGGNYEQFFGPGTRLTVL.

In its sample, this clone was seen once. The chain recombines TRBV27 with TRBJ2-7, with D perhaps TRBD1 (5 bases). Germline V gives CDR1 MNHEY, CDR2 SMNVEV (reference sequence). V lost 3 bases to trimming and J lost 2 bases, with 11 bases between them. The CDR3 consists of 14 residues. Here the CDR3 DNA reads TGTGCCAGCAGTTTCCGCAGGGCTACCTACGAGCAGTACTTC. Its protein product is CASSFRRATYEQYF.

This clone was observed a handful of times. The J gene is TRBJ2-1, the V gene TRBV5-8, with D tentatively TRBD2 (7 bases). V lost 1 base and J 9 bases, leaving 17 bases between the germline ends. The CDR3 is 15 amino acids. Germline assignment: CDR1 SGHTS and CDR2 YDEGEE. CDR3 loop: CASSLRTGRGSEQFF. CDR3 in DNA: TGTGCCAGCAGCTTGAGAACAGGGAGGGGTAGTGAGCAGTTCTTC.

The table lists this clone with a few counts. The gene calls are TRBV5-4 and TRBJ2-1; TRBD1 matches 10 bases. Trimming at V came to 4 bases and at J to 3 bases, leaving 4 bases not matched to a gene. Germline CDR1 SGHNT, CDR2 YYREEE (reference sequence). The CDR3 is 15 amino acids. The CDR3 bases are TGTGCCAGCAGCAGGGACAGGGGAAGCTACAATGAGCAGTTCTTC. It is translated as CASSRDRGSYNEQFF.

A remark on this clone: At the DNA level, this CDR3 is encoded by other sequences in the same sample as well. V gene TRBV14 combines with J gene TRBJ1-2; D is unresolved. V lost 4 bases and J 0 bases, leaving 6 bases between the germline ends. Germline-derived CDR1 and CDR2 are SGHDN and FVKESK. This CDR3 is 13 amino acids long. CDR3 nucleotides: TGTGCCAGCAGCCCCGGGGCTAACTATGGCTACACCTTC. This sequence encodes CASSPGANYGYTF. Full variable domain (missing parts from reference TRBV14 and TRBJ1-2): EAGVTQFPSHSVIEKGQTVTLRCDPISGHDNLYWYRRVMGKEIKFLLHFVKESKQDESGMPNNRFLAERTGGTYSTLKVQPAELEDSGVYFCASSPGANYGYTFGSGTRLTVV.

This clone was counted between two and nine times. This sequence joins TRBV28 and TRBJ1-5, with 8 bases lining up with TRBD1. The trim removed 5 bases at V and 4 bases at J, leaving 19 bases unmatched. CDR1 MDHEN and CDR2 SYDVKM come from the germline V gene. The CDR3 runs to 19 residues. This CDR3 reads CASSQYGQGAQSVNQPQHF. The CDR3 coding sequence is TGTGCCAGCAGTCAGTATGGGCAGGGGGCGCAGAGTGTTAATCAGCCCCAGCATTTT.